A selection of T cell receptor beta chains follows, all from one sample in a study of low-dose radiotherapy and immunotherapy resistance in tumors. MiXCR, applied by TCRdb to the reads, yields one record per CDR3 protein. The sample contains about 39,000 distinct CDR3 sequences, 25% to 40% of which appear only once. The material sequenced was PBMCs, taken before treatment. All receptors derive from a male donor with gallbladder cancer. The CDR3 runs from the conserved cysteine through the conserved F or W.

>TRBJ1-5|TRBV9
CASSVGSYSNQPQHF
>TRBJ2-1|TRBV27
CASSLGGANEQFF
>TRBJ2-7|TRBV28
CASSGQGPILEQYF
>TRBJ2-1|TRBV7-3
CASSPSIRTSGSSYNEQFF
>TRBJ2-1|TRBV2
CASSVLANNEQFF
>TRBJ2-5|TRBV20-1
CSASHLASGETQYF
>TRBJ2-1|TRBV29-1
CSVRLRAGEQYNEQFF
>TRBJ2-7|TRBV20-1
CSARDFRDSSYEQYF
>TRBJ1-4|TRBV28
CASSATGALSEKLFF
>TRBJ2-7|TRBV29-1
CSAAGGAGEQYF
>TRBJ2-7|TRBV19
CASSISGSSYEQYF
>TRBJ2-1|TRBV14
CASSQATSGRAKAEQFF
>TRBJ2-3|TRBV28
CASSLDSYTDTQYF
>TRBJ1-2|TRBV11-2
CASSPRQQLYGYTF
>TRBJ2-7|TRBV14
CASSLDSVTYEQYF
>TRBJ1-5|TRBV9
CASSRGADSNQPQHF
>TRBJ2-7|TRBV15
CATSRDRGSSYEQYF
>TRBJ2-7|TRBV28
CASRGVGGGLIEQYF
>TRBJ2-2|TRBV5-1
CASKVSPNTGELFFF
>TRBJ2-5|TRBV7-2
CASSRSGRAGRETQYF
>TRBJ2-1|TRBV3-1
CASRGTSGSYEQFF
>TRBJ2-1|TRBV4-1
CASSRYNEQFF
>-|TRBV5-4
CASSIGTGGNSYEQYF
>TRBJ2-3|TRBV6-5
CASSYSRITDTQYF
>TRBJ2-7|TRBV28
CASRYSGLSYEQYF
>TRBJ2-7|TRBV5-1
CASSLDGASYEQYF
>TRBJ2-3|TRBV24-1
CATSDFSGGANTQYF
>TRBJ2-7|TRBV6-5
CASSLVGAGTYEQYF
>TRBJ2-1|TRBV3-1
CASSQKWGQEFYEQFF
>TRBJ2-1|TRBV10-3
CAIRYSDIYNEQFF
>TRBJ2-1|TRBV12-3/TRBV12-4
CASARSGAVNEQFF
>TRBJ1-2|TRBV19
CASTNLRTANYGYTF
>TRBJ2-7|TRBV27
CATSSGSQFEQYF
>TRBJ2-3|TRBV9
CASSVASSQALTDTQYF
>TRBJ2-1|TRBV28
CASNQRARGSYNEQFF
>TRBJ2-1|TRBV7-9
CASSSSGGGRNEQFF
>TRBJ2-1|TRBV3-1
CASSQVKGQPYNEQFF
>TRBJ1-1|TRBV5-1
CASSLQGMNTEAFF
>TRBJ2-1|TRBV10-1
CASSESSSYNEQFF
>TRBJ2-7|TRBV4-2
CASSQTASYYEQYF
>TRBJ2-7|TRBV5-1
CASRIWTGGDEQYF
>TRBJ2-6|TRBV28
CASSLFRPSGANVLTF
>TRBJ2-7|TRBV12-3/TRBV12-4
CASALSATTYEQYF
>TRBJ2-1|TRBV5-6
CASSWGSGREDEQFF
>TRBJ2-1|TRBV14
CASSQGMGTGQGFDEQFF
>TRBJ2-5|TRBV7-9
CASSLVVETQYF
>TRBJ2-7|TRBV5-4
CASSFRGQGSYEQYF
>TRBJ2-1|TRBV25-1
CASSESLAVSEQFF
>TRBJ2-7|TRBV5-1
CASSLGWSEQYF
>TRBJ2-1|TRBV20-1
CSARGLAGVNEQFF
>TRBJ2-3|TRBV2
CASSEASGTNTDTQYF
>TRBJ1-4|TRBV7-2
CASSSNRGPNEKLFF
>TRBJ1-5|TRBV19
CASSMSQVTQPQHF
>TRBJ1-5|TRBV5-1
CASSLGGSNQPQHF
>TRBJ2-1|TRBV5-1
CASSGGLAEYNEQFF
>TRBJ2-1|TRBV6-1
CAIMGQGGEPDEQFF
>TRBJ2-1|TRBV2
CASKPEKLAGNEQFF
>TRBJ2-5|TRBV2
CASSESGVGETQYF
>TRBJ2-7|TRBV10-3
CAISETVSYEQYF